The rows below give T cell receptor beta chains drawn from one sample of a study of graft-versus-host responses after intestinal transplantation. The protocol was immunoSEQ multiplex PCR, while the TCRdb copy is restricted to in-frame clones and leaves out a portion. The sample includes around 17,000 clones, about 87% of them seen just once. This material consisted of PBMCs, taken 110 days after intestinal transplant. Receptors were obtained from a human patient who received an intestinal transplant, so some T cells may come from the graft donor. Both conserved end residues are part of each CDR3. Each record gives: J gene, V gene, CDR3 protein.

J: TRBJ2-6
V: TRBV19
CDR3: CATLGSSGANVLTF

J: TRBJ2-1
V: TRBV5-1
CDR3: CASSPPREGRGDEQFF

J: TRBJ2-7
V: TRBV19
CDR3: CASKTTQGATGEQYF

J: TRBJ2-7
V: TRBV30
CDR3: CAWRDRGSYEQYF

J: TRBJ1-2
V: TRBV6-5
CDR3: CASSYSAENYGYTF

J: TRBJ2-7
V: TRBV9
CDR3: CASSVGAGNYEQYF

J: TRBJ2-3
V: TRBV6-4
CDR3: CASSDSAGAGDTQYF

J: TRBJ2-7
V: TRBV6-5
CDR3: CASSKSVDYEQYF

J: TRBJ2-1
V: TRBV6-1
CDR3: CASSERDSSYNEQFF

J: TRBJ1-6
V: TRBV4-3
CDR3: CASSQVSSDRLNSPLHF

J: TRBJ1-4
V: TRBV28
CDR3: CASNPYRGLNEKLFF

J: TRBJ2-7
V: TRBV5-4
CDR3: CASSPANLNEQYF

J: TRBJ2-7
V: TRBV11-2
CDR3: CASSLFSYEQYF

J: TRBJ1-1
V: TRBV21-1
CDR3: CASRVHVATQIRTEAFF

J: TRBJ2-5
V: TRBV5-1
CDR3: CASSTTSGTPGTQYF

J: TRBJ1-2
V: TRBV11-2
CDR3: CASSLASNYGYTF

J: TRBJ2-2
V: TRBV7-8
CDR3: CASRPLWTGKRAGELFF

J: TRBJ1-5
V: TRBV2
CDR3: CASDRDLRNQPQHF

J: TRBJ1-1
V: TRBV19
CDR3: CASSVQGDSEAFF